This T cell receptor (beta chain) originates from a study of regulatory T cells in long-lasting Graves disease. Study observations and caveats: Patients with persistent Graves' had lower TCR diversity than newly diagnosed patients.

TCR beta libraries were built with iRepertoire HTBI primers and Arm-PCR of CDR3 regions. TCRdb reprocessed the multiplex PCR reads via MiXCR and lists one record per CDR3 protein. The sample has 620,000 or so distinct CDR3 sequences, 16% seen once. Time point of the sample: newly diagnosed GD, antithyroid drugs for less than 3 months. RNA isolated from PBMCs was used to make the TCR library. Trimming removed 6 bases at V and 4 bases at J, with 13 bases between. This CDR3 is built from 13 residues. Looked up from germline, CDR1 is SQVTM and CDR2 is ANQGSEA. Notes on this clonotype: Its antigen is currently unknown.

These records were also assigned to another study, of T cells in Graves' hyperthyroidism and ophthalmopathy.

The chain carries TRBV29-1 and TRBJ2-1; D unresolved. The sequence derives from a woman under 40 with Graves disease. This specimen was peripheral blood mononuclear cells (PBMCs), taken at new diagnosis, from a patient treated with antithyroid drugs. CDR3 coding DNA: TGCAGCGTGGAACGATTTGAGTACAATGAGCAGTTCTTC. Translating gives CSVERFEYNEQFF.